A single sample is the source of the 3 T cell receptor beta chains below, sequenced in a study of CD8+CD57+ T cells in acquired aplastic anemia (dated by TCRdb to the late 2010s). This sample was sequenced with an Illumina HiSeq 2000. Profiling of TCR beta VDJ combinations and CDR3 sequences used genomic DNA as the template. Clones were called with MiXCR by TCRdb after fastp trimmed the public reads at Q25, and only in-frame beta chains were retained. Every distinct CDR3 protein forms one entry, paired with its most common genes and DNA. This sample gives about 160,000 distinct CDR3 sequences in total; roughly 45% of them show up just once. The biggest ten clones account for over 0.95% of the sample. Sequencing was done on a sample of sorted CD4+, CD8+, or CD8+CD57+ T cells (not recorded which) from PBMCs. The origin of the receptors is a human donor in good health.

A few counts support this clonotype. The J gene is TRBJ1-1, the V gene TRBV20-1; no firm D call. From germline, CDR1 is DFQATT and CDR2 SNEGSKA (reference sequence). The CDR3 sequence is 12 residues long. With 5 bases removed from V and 2 bases from J, the gap between germline ends came to 9 bases. CDR3 region: CSARHQNTEAFF. The CDR3 DNA reads TGCAGTGCTCGACACCAAAACACTGAAGCTTTCTTT.

The chain employs TRBV10-1 and TRBJ2-7, with TRBD2 matching over 11 bases. The CDR3 consists of 14 residues. V lost 7 bases, J lost 1 base, and 3 bases stayed unmatched. Per germline, CDR1 WNHNN and CDR2 SYGVQD (reference sequence). Written as DNA, the CDR3 is TGCGCCAGCACTAGCGGGGGGAGGTCCTACGAGCAGTACTTC. The encoded protein is CASTSGGRSYEQYF.

The table lists this clonotype with a count of one. The chain carries TRBV19 and TRBJ1-1, with D unclear. Trimming cost V 6 bases and J 12 bases, with 11 bases left between them. This CDR3 spans 10 amino acids. Germline CDR1 reads LNHDA; CDR2 reads SQIVND (reference sequence). The CDR3 coding sequence is TGTGCCAGTAGCCATGCATTTACTTTCTTT. This encodes CASSHAFTFF. Full variable domain (rest looked up from reference TRBV19 and TRBJ1-1): DGGITQSPKYLFRKEGQNVTLSCEQNLNHDAMYWYRQDPGQGLRLIYYSQIVNDFQKGDIAEGYSVSREKKESFPLTVTSAQKNPTAFYLCASSHAFTFFGQGTRLTVV.